A single sample gave rise to the 8 T cell receptor beta chains below, sequenced in a study of beta chain features in type 1 diabetes. Investigators reverse transcribed all isolated RNA, so they sequenced expressed TCRB transcripts. Only in-frame clones appear in the TCRdb table, and some are missing; sequencing was by immunoSEQ multiplex PCR. The sample has 200,000 to 300,000 clones, 9.5% to 13% seen once; the top ten hold approximately 0.015%. Regarding the study as a whole: Type 1 diabetes patients showed a moderate but significant shortening of TCRB CDR3s in all four CD4+ subsets.

No antigen has been assigned to these receptors. Sequences were obtained from naive CD4+ T cells from blood. These TCRs come from a man younger than 40 with type 1 diabetes.

The V call is TRBV7-2, the J call TRBJ2-3; a weak D match, TRBD2 (7 bases). V was cut by 0 bases and J by 2 bases, with 12 bases left in between. The CDR3 is made up of 16 amino acids. Germline CDR1 SGHTA, CDR2 FQGNSA. The CDR3 is CASSLARGGPTDTQYF. The CDR3 region has the DNA TGTGCCAGCAGCTTAGCGAGGGGGGGACCCACAGATACGCAGTATTTT.

V usage is TRBV5-1 and J usage is TRBJ2-1, with 7 bases that match TRBD2. V was clipped by 3 bases and J by 0 bases; unmatched bases: 3. The germline V gene has CDR1 SGHRS and CDR2 YFSETQ. The CDR3 runs to 15 residues. Here the CDR3 DNA reads TGCGCCAGCAGCTCCGGGGGGAGCTCCTACAATGAGCAGTTCTTC. Translated: CASSSGGSSYNEQFF.

This clone was counted between two and nine times. The rearrangement uses TRBV4-3 and TRBJ2-3; 8 bases map to TRBD2. V lost 1 base and J lost 0; bases outside the gene matches: 9. The germline gives CDR1 LGHNA, CDR2 YSLEER. The CDR3 covers 18 residues. The CDR3 coding sequence is TGCGCCAGCAGCCAAGGAAGCGGGGGTCCCTTTAGCACAGATACGCAGTATTTT. Translating gives CASSQGSGGPFSTDTQYF.

This chain connects TRBV15 to TRBJ2-7; TRBD1 might be the D (6 bases). The CDR3 sequence is 13 residues long. The germline gives CDR1 LNHNV, CDR2 YYDKDF (reference sequence). V was pared by 0 bases and J by 5 bases, with 8 bases between. The CDR3 sequence: CATSREHRDEQYF. The CDR3 DNA follows: TGTGCCACCAGCAGAGAGCACAGGGACGAGCAGTACTTC.

This clone was counted only a few times. The genes are TRBV4-1 and TRBJ2-7, with D possibly being TRBD1 (6 bases). The V end lost 2 bases, the J end lost 0 bases, and 14 bases lay between the germline ends. CDR3 size: 16 residues. The germline V gene encodes CDR1 MGHRA and CDR2 YSYEKL. CDR3 loop: CASSQSTGFSSYEQYF. CDR3 nucleotides: TGCGCCAGCAGCCAATCGACAGGATTCAGCTCCTACGAGCAGTACTTC.

This clone was picked up a small number of times. The chain links TRBV18 to TRBJ1-4; 7 nucleotides agree with TRBD1. Looked up from germline, CDR1 is KGHSH and CDR2 is LQKENI. Trimming cost V 3 bases and J 8 bases; bases outside gene matches: 6. The CDR3 contains 14 residues. CDR3 residues: CASSPTGTPEKLFF. In nucleotides, the CDR3 is TGTGCCAGCTCACCGACAGGGACTCCCGAAAAACTGTTTTTT. The whole variable domain, filled in from reference TRBV18 and TRBJ1-4, reads NAGVMQNPRHLVRRRGQEARLRCSPMKGHSHVYWYRQLPEEGLKFMVYLQKENIIDESGMPKERFSAEFPKEGPSILRIQQVVRGDSAAYFCASSPTGTPEKLFFGSGTQLSVL.

The rearrangement joins TRBV6-1 to TRBJ2-7, with 7 bases identical to TRBD1. The length of the CDR3 is 13 residues. Germline assignment: CDR1 MNHNS and CDR2 SASEGT. V lost 4 bases to trimming and J lost 4 bases; unmatched junction nucleotides: 4. CDR3 residues: CASSAGGPYEQYF. CDR3 bases: TGTGCCAGCAGTGCAGGGGGTCCGTACGAGCAGTACTTC.

The J gene is TRBJ1-4, the V gene TRBV9; no firm D call. The CDR3 loop spans 13 amino acids. Germline assignment: CDR1 SGDLS and CDR2 YYNGEE. V lost 2 bases and J 7 bases, leaving 9 bases between the germline ends. This chain's CDR3 is CASSVGPSEKLFF. Written as DNA, the CDR3 is TGTGCCAGCAGCGTGGGTCCTAGTGAAAAACTGTTTTTT. Supplemented by reference TRBV9 and TRBJ1-4, the full variable domain reads DSGVTQTPKHLITATGQRVTLRCSPRSGDLSVYWYQQSLDQGLQFLIQYYNGEERAKGNILERFSAQQFPDLHSELNLSSLELGDSALYFCASSVGPSEKLFFGSGTQLSVL.